These 22 T cell receptor beta chains share one sample of origin, sequenced in a study of blood T cell repertoires in COVID-19. Using immunoSEQ multiplex PCR, the repertoire was profiled, and TCRdb retains in-frame clones only, with some absent. In the table there are 200,000 to 300,000 clones, about 80% of which are singletons. The specimen was peripheral blood. The receptors originated from an elderly woman with acute or convalescent COVID-19.

This clone was seen once. The J gene is TRBJ1-5, the V gene TRBV23-1, with a possible D match to TRBD1 (6 bases). TRBV23-1 is placed among ORFs of uncertain function. V dropped 11 bases and J dropped 6 bases, with 14 bases sitting between them. The CDR3 is made up of 12 amino acids. The CDR3 protein is CACTGLAQPQHF. The CDR3 DNA reads TGCGCCTGTACAGGGTTGGCTCAGCCCCAGCATTTT.

The chain recombines TRBV11-2 with TRBJ2-1, with 8 bases matching TRBD2. The ends lost 0 bases at V and 9 bases at J; junction bases unmatched: 7. The CDR3 is 15 amino acids. Germline V gene data show CDR1 as SGHAT and CDR2 as FQNNGV. CDR3 amino acids: CASSLEKAAGGEQFF. CDR3 DNA: TGTGCCAGCAGCTTAGAGAAAGCGGCGGGGGGTGAGCAGTTCTTC.

This chain uses TRBV5-5 with TRBJ2-7; 9 bases are a match to TRBD2. The CDR3 is 15 amino acids. Trimming removed 1 base from V and 2 bases from J; junction bases left unmatched: 4. Germline values: CDR1 SGHKS, CDR2 YYEKEE (reference sequence). This CDR3 reads CASSLLAGVTYEQYF. The CDR3 DNA follows: TGTGCCAGCAGCTTGTTAGCGGGAGTCACCTACGAGCAGTACTTC. Drawing the rest from reference TRBV5-5 and TRBJ2-7, the complete variable domain is DAGVTQSPTHLIKTRGQQVTLRCSPISGHKSVSWYQQVLGQGPQFIFQYYEKEERGRGNFPDRFSARQFPNYSSELNVNALLLGDSALYLCASSLLAGVTYEQYFGPGTRLTVT.

The CDR3, as DNA: TGTGCCAGCAGTCGCTCCGGGACAGGGGGTTGGGAGACCCAGTACTTC. Amino acid sequence: CASSRSGTGGWETQYF. The chain is built from TRBV27 and TRBJ2-5, with 11 bases lining up with TRBD1. Germline CDR1 MNHEY, CDR2 SMNVEV (reference sequence). Trimming cost V 5 bases and J 5 bases; bases outside gene matches: 10. CDR3 length: 16 amino acids.

The chain links TRBV19 to TRBJ1-2, with TRBD1 matching over 8 bases. Per the germline V gene, CDR1 is LNHDA and CDR2 is SQIVND (reference sequence). CDR3 size: 14 residues. V shed 8 bases, J shed 1 base, and the junction held 6 bases outside the gene matches. Written as DNA, the CDR3 is TGTGCCAGTTCCGGGACAGGAGTTAACTATGGCTACACCTTC. Translating gives CASSGTGVNYGYTF.

Ten or more counts support this clone. This chain uses TRBV5-1 with TRBJ1-1; 7 bases are shared with TRBD1. CDR1 is SGHRS, CDR2 YFSETQ, per germline. The CDR3 has 13 amino acids. J gave up 5 bases and V 5 bases, and 6 bases lay outside the gene matches. CDR3 in DNA: TGCGCCAGCAGTTTACAGGGGAGGACTGAAGCTTTCTTT. This translates into CASSLQGRTEAFF. Looking up the rest from reference TRBV5-1 and TRBJ1-1 gives the full variable domain: KAGVTQTPRYLIKTRGQQVTLSCSPISGHRSVSWYQQTPGQGLQFLFEYFSETQRNKGNFPGRFSGRQFSNSRSEMNVSTLELGDSALYLCASSLQGRTEAFFGQGTRLTVV.

The chain joins TRBV7-2 to TRBJ1-2; D perhaps matches TRBD1 (6 bases). Germline CDR1 is SGHTA and CDR2 is FQGNSA. This CDR3 spans 14 amino acids. Trimming removed 8 bases from V and 8 bases from J, with 21 bases in between. The DNA of the CDR3 is TGTGCCAGCGCCCAAGGGGGAGAAATGAGGGGCTACACCTTC. Its translation: CASAQGGEMRGYTF.

This clone was found a few times. The chain carries TRBV7-3 and TRBJ1-1; 7 bases fit TRBD1. V shed 8 bases, J shed 5 bases, and the junction held 8 bases outside the gene matches. This CDR3 comprises 13 residues. Germline V gene data show CDR1 as SGHTA and CDR2 as FQGTGA. In DNA, the CDR3 is TGTGCCAGCCGACAGGGTATGGGGACTGAAGCTTTCTTT. It specifies CASRQGMGTEAFF.

This clone was observed a few times. The V gene is TRBV18, the J gene TRBJ2-7; 9 bases agree with TRBD2. The CDR3 extends over 16 amino acids. Germline trimming cut 3 bases from V and 3 bases from J; bases unmatched to any gene: 9. CDR1 is KGHSH and CDR2 is LQKENI in the germline V gene. In nucleotides, the CDR3 is TGTGCCAGCTCACCGGGCACGGGACTAGCTAACTACGAGCAGTACTTC. As protein: CASSPGTGLANYEQYF. Full variable domain (rest looked up from reference TRBV18 and TRBJ2-7): NAGVMQNPRHLVRRRGQEARLRCSPMKGHSHVYWYRQLPEEGLKFMVYLQKENIIDESGMPKERFSAEFPKEGPSILRIQQVVRGDSAAYFCASSPGTGLANYEQYFGPGTRLTVT.

This clone was counted between two and nine times. The chain joins TRBV28 to TRBJ1-1; TRBD1 matches 7 bases. Losses at the gene ends were 6 bases for V and 7 bases for J; bases not matched to a gene: 17. Germline V lookup: CDR1 MDHEN, CDR2 SYDVKM. The CDR3 loop spans 16 amino acids. CDR3 protein: CASSSTLGRGFGEAFF. Written as DNA, the CDR3 is TGTGCCAGCAGCTCTACCTTGGGCAGGGGGTTCGGTGAAGCTTTCTTT.

This chain connects TRBV5-4 to TRBJ1-2; D is unclear. The CDR3 has 12 amino acids. Germline CDR1 reads SGHNT; CDR2 reads YYREEE (reference sequence). V shed 6 bases and J shed 11 bases, with 17 bases lying between them. In DNA form, the CDR3 reads TGTGCCAGCAACGTTCCGGGAACCTCTTACACCTTC. The encoded protein is CASNVPGTSYTF. Full variable domain (outside the CDR3, taken from reference TRBV5-4 and TRBJ1-2): ETGVTQSPTHLIKTRGQQVTLRCSSQSGHNTVSWYQQALGQGPQFIFQYYREEENGRGNFPPRFSGLQFPNYSSELNVNALELDDSALYLCASNVPGTSYTFGSGTRLTVV.

The chain recombines TRBV7-9 with TRBJ1-2; 7 bases match TRBD1. V gave up 3 bases and J gave up 7 bases; unmatched junction bases: 5. Germline-derived CDR1 and CDR2 are SEHNR and FQNEAQ (reference sequence). The length of the CDR3 is 13 residues. This CDR3 reads CASSFTRGSGYTF. Written as DNA, the CDR3 is TGTGCCAGCAGCTTCACCAGGGGGTCTGGCTACACCTTC.

J is TRBJ1-4 and V is TRBV6-5, with TRBD1 identical over 8 bases. This CDR3 is 15 amino acids long. V lost 5 bases and J lost 7; bases outside the gene matches: 9. Germline values: CDR1 MNHEY, CDR2 SVGAGI. Written as DNA, the CDR3 is TGTGCCAGCAGTCAAAACAGGGGGGGGAGTGAAAAACTGTTTTTT. Translated: CASSQNRGGSEKLFF.

The gene calls are TRBV19 and TRBJ2-3; 7 bases line up with TRBD2. With V trimmed by 4 bases and J by 4 bases, 14 bases remained unmatched. Germline values: CDR1 LNHDA, CDR2 SQIVND (reference sequence). CDR3 length equals 17 residues. Here the CDR3 reads CASSTPGRGGLADTQYF. The CDR3 bases are TGTGCCAGTAGTACCCCGGGGCGCGGGGGTTTGGCAGATACGCAGTATTTT.

This clone was picked up one time. The rearrangement links TRBV30 to TRBJ2-7, with 8 positions matching TRBD2. Germline CDR1 reads GTSNPN; CDR2 reads SVGIG (reference sequence). V gave up 2 bases and J gave up 4 bases; unmatched junction bases: 16. The CDR3 extends over 17 amino acids. CDR3 nucleotide sequence: TGTGCCTGGAGTAGAGGAGCGGGAGAGTTGGGGCATTACGAGCAGTACTTC. Translated, it gives CAWSRGAGELGHYEQYF. The full variable domain, rest sourced from reference TRBV30 and TRBJ2-7, is SQTIHQWPATLVQPVGSPLSLECTVEGTSNPNLYWYRQAAGRGLQLLFYSVGIGQISSEVPQNLSASRPQDRQFILSSKKLLLSDSGFYLCAWSRGAGELGHYEQYFGPGTRLTVT.

The table lists this clone with a count of one. The CDR3 sequence is CASSVGGLQKDTQYF. CDR3 bases: TGTGCCAGCAGCGTAGGAGGTCTGCAGAAAGATACGCAGTATTTT. The V call is TRBV9, the J call TRBJ2-3; the D is unclear. The germline V and J ends were trimmed by 0 bases and 5 bases, with 13 bases remaining between them. The V gene's germline CDR1 is SGDLS and CDR2 YYNGEE. The CDR3 loop spans 15 amino acids.

This clone was detected only once. The chain combines TRBV19 with TRBJ2-3; D is possibly TRBD2 (6 bases). Trimming cost V 2 bases and J 5 bases, with 20 bases left between them. The CDR3 is made up of 17 amino acids. Germline-derived CDR1 and CDR2 are LNHDA and SQIVND (reference sequence). CDR3 in amino acids: CASSIMLATLRRDTQYF. DNA of the CDR3: TGTGCCAGTAGTATAATGCTAGCGACTCTCCGGAGAGATACGCAGTATTTT. The full variable domain, rest sourced from reference TRBV19 and TRBJ2-3, is DGGITQSPKYLFRKEGQNVTLSCEQNLNHDAMYWYRQDPGQGLRLIYYSQIVNDFQKGDIAEGYSVSREKKESFPLTVTSAQKNPTAFYLCASSIMLATLRRDTQYFGPGTRLTVL.

This rearrangement joins TRBV19 to TRBJ2-2, with D unresolved. CDR3 size: 16 residues. Germline loops: CDR1 LNHDA, CDR2 SQIVND (reference sequence). The V end was cut by 6 bases, the J end by 0 bases, with 14 bases between. CDR3 loop: CASRRQHRSNTGELFF. As DNA, the CDR3 is TGTGCCAGTAGGAGACAACACCGCTCGAACACCGGGGAGCTGTTTTTT.

This clone appeared a single time. The rearrangement links TRBV24-1 to TRBJ2-5; 11 bases align to TRBD2. After removal of 4 bases from V and 7 bases from J, the junction contained 16 bases not matched to a gene. The length of the CDR3 is 18 residues. Germline V gene lookup returns CDR1 KGHDR and CDR2 SFDVKD. This CDR3 is CATSDRPTSGGAGWTQYF. The CDR3 nucleotides read TGTGCCACCAGTGACCGCCCAACTAGCGGGGGTGCTGGGTGGACCCAGTACTTC.

The V call is TRBV4-3, the J call TRBJ2-1, with D uncertain. The germline V and J ends were trimmed by 0 bases and 7 bases, with 10 bases remaining between them. This CDR3 is built from 14 residues. Germline V gene sequence: CDR1 LGHNA, CDR2 YSLEER. CDR3 bases: TGCGCCAGCAGCCAAGATGAGCTTAGTAATGAGCAGTTCTTC. Translating it yields CASSQDELSNEQFF.

This clone was seen more than once but under ten times. The chain couples TRBV12-3 or TRBV12-4 to TRBJ2-5, with TRBD2 as a possible D gene (6 bases). Trimming cost V 5 bases and J 3 bases, with 10 bases left between them. CDR3 length equals 13 residues. CDR3 in amino acids: CASSQGLKETQYF. Here the CDR3 DNA reads TGTGCCAGCAGTCAAGGACTAAAAGAGACCCAGTACTTC.

The rearrangement links TRBV27 to TRBJ2-6; tentatively, D is TRBD2 (6 bases). Germline values: CDR1 MNHEY, CDR2 SMNVEV (reference sequence). Trimming pared 7 bases from V and 0 bases from J, leaving 13 bases between. The CDR3 covers 16 residues. For the CDR3, the DNA is TGTGCCAGCACTCTAGCGTATAGCTCTGGGGCCAACGTCCTGACTTTC. Amino acid sequence: CASTLAYSSGANVLTF.